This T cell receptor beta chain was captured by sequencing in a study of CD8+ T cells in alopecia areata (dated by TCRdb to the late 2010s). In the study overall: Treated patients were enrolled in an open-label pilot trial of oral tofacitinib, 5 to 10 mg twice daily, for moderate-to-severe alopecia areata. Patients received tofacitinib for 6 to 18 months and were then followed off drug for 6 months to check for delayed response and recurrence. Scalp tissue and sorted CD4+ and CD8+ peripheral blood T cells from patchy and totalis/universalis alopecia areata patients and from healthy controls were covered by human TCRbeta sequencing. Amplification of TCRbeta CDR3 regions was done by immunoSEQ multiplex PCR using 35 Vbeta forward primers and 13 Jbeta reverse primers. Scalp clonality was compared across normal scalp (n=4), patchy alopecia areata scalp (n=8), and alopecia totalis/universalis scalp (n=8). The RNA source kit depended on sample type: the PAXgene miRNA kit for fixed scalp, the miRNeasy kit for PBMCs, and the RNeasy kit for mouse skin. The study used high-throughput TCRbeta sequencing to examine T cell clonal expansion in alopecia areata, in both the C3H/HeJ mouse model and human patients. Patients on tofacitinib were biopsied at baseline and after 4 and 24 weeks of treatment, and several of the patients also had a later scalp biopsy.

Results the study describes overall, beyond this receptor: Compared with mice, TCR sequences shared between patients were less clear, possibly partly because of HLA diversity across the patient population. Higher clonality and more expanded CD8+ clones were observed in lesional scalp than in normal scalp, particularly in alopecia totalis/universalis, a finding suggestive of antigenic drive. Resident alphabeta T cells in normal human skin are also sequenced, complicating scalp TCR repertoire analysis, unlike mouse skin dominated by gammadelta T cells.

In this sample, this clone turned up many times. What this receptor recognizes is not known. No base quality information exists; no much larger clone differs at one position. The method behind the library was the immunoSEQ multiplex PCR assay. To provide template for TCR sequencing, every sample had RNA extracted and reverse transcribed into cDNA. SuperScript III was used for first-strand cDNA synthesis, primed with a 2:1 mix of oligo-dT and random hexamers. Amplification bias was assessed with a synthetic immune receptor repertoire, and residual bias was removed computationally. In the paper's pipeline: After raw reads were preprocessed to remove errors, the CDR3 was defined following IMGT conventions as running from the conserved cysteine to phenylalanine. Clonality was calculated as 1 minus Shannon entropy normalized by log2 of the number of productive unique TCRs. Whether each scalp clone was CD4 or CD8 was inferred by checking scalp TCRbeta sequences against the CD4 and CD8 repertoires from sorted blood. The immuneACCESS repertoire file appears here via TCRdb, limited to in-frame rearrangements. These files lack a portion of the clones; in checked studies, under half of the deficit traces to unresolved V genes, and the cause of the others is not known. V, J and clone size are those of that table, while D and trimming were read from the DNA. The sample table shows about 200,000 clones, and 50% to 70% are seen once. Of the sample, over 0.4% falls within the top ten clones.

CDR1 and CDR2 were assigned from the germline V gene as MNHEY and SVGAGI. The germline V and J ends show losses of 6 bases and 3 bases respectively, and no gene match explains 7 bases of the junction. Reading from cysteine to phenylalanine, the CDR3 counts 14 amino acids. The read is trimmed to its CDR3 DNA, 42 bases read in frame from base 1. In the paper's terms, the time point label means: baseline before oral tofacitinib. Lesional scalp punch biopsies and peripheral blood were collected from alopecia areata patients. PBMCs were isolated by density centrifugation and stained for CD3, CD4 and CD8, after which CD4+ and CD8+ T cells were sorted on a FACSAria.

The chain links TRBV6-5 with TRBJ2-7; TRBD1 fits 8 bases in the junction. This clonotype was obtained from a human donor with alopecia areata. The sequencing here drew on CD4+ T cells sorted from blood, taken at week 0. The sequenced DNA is TGTGCCAGCAGCAGACAGGGGAACGGCTACGAGCAGTACTTC. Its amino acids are CASSRQGNGYEQYF.